In its sample, the clone carrying this TCR beta chain is medium-sized (0.01 to 0.1%). Its target is not known. This record comes from a study of cytomegalovirus exposure and HLA in healthy donors. Study observations and caveats: Specificity of three CMV-associated chains for CMV antigens was verified in vitro. Cytomegalovirus status, reportedly, was diagnosed with high specificity and sensitivity by the classifier.

TCRdb's table, derived via immunoSEQ multiplex PCR, lists solely in-frame clones and lacks some. The table has about 140,000 clones, just under 85% seen once. Germline V lookup: CDR1 MNHNS, CDR2 SASEGT. The CDR3 is 13 amino acids. The source of this sequence is a woman aged 25 to 45 in good health and CMV-seronegative. The sequencing sample was made of PBMCs. The chain joins TRBV6-1 to TRBJ1-1, with D perhaps matching TRBD1 (5 bases). CDR3 nucleotide sequence: TGTGCATCCGGCTCGGGGGGTAGGACTGAAGCTTTCTTT. Translation: CASGSGGRTEAFF.